The clone carrying this TCR beta chain was counted ten times or more. Its antigen is not identified. These data come from a study of T-cell memory formation after mild COVID-19. CDR1 and CDR2 (germline): SNHLY, FYNNEI. This CDR3 has 12 residues. Trimming shortened V by 7 bases and J by 5 bases, and 8 bases separated the two germline ends. TCRdb reanalysed the 5' RACE reads using MiXCR and keeps one entry per CDR3 protein. The sample has 100,000 to 150,000 distinct CDR3 sequences, over 15% seen once. Findings and limits, study-wide: CD4+ bias marked clones expanding day 15 to 37, unlike balanced contracting clones. In second-wave clones peaking day 37, SARS-CoV-2 specificity remained unconfirmed.

V gene TRBV2 combines with J gene TRBJ2-2; no clear D gene. This sequence was found in a man in his late teens or twenties who had mild COVID-19 (a few samples of this study predate the infection). Cell type and time point are not known. The specimen was PBMCs or a T cell subset sorted from them (not recorded which). The CDR3 DNA sequence: TGTGCCAGCAATCGTGGAACCGGGGAGCTGTTTTTT. As protein: CASNRGTGELFF.